The clone carrying this TCR beta chain has only one observation. Antigen: not known. Sequencing used immunoSEQ multiplex PCR; TCRdb keeps in-frame clones, though not all of them. The data show roughly 100,000 clones, 70% to 90% seen once. The data derive from a study of T cell responses to AZD1222 COVID-19 vaccine. Overall study results and limits: A rise in Spike-specific TCR breadth and depth followed two AZD1222 doses. After the peak T cell response, and only then, were repertoires sampled. Among those given AZD1222, only 5 to 7 were seropositive at baseline.

Germline V gene data show CDR1 as LNHDA and CDR2 as SQIVND (reference sequence). The CDR3 contains 15 residues. J gave up 5 bases and V 3 bases, and 8 bases lay outside the gene matches. The rearrangement joins TRBV19 to TRBJ1-1; TRBD1 matches at 8 bases. This specimen was peripheral blood, taken on day 0 of AZD1222 vaccination. The sequence was collected from an adult in good health. The CDR3, as DNA: TGTGCCAGTAGTATTCACGGACAGGGAGGAACTGAAGCTTTCTTT. Its protein product is CASSIHGQGGTEAFF.